The source of this T cell receptor beta chain is a study of T-cell memory formation after mild COVID-19. Study overall: TCR clusters largely stayed donor specific. Study-level results: Detection of some responders pre-infection suggested pre-existing cross-reactive memory T cells participated.

The table lists this clonotype with many counts. The target antigen is unknown. Via MiXCR, TCRdb re-called the 5' RACE reads, giving one row per CDR3 protein. The data hold some 280,000 distinct CDR3 sequences, with 15% to 20% observed a single time. The germline V and J ends were trimmed by 1 base and 6 bases, with 7 bases remaining between them. The CDR3 extends over 12 amino acids. The source material was PBMCs or a T cell subset sorted from them (not recorded which). This chain links TRBV12-3 or TRBV12-4 with TRBJ2-7; D remains ambiguous. The TCR comes from a man aged 18 to 30 who had mild COVID-19 (a few samples of this study predate the infection). Cell type and time point are not known. The CDR3 spells CASSLVGGEQYF. DNA for the CDR3: TGTGCCAGCAGTTTAGTGGGCGGCGAGCAGTACTTC.